This T cell receptor (beta chain) derives from a study of naive and memory T cell subsets. Study-wide points: TCRs were reportedly recovered from both biopsy types, mostly tuberculin test sites.

The SP2 primer and nested alpha and beta constant region primers amplified ligated cDNA in four rounds. MiXCR, applied by TCRdb to the UMI-ligation and nested PCR reads, yields one record per CDR3 protein. The sample has around 30,000 distinct CDR3 sequences, roughly 6.6% seen once; the top ten hold 3% to 3.5%. Treatment defined: skin biopsy from PPD injection site in Mantoux-positive individual. The library had UMIs added by 3' ligation of an oligonucleotide to TCR cDNA. Unsorted total RNA, roughly 1 to 1,100 ng, was DNase treated before reverse transcription. On this clonotype: Its antigen is as yet unknown. Being one base from a much bigger clone, this may be a read error.

The CDR3 has 12 residues. V was trimmed by 4 bases and J by 12 bases, leaving 15 bases between them. CDR1 is SNHLY, CDR2 FYNNEI, per germline. The source was skin, collected from a tuberculin skin test site. V and J are TRBV2 and TRBJ1-2; TRBD1 is a possible D gene (5 bases). This receptor was taken from an adult in good health. CDR3 loop: CASSGDGEEDTF. The CDR3 bases are TGTGCCAGCAGTGGGGACGGGGAGGAAGACACCTTC.